The 7 T cell receptor gamma chains below were found in one sample sequenced in a study of Vδ1+ human thymocytes. Findings of the study overall: Thymic TRG and TRD repertoires appeared highly polyclonal.

RNA was extracted from the cells and then reverse transcribed. CDR3 amplicons came from multiplex PCR with pooled V-gene forward and constant-region reverse primers. TCRdb called clones from the multiplex PCR reads again using CATT. The sample consists of 30,000 to 45,000 gamma-chain clones, roughly 21% of them appearing once. Antigens of these TCRs are unknown. Input material: Vdelta1+ gamma-delta thymocytes from the thymus. Subset in this sample: FACS-sorted CD3+ TCRalphabeta- TCRVdelta1+ TCRVdelta2- thymocytes. The source is a girl in the first two years of life who had congenital heart surgery.

The rearrangement joins TRGV5 to TRGJ1 or TRGJ2. Germline V gives CDR1 VINAFY, CDR2 YDVSNSKD. V was clipped by 0 bases and J by 10 bases; unmatched bases: 6. This CDR3 spans 12 amino acids. CDR3 bases: TGTGCCACCTGGGACAGGCTGGAGAAGAAACTCTTT. Its protein is CATWDRLEKKLF.

This clone appeared a few times. The V gene is TRGV4, the J gene TRGJ1 or TRGJ2. The CDR3 is made up of 13 amino acids. V trimming: 3 bases; J trimming: 4 bases; junction bases outside the gene matches: 6. The germline V gene has CDR1 EGSTGY and CDR2 YDSYTSSV. The CDR3 protein is CATWDIEYYKKLF. DNA of the CDR3: TGTGCCACCTGGGATATTGAATATTATAAGAAACTCTTT.

The V call is TRGV9, the J call TRGJ1 or TRGJ2. J was trimmed by 9 bases and V by 0 bases; bases with no gene match: 5. The CDR3 has 12 residues. CDR1 GITISATS and CDR2 ISYDGTV come from the germline V gene (reference sequence). CDR3 bases: TGTGCCTTGTGGGAGGTGCACGCTAAGAAACTCTTT. Protein sequence: CALWEVHAKKLF.

This clone occurred many times. The chain recombines TRGV9 with TRGJ1 or TRGJ2. CDR3 length: 14 amino acids. CDR1 is GITISATS and CDR2 is ISYDGTV in the germline V gene (reference sequence). The J segment lost 7 bases and the V segment lost 1 base, leaving 10 bases of the junction unmatched. The CDR3, as DNA: TGTGCCTTGTGGGAGGTACCTGGAGGGTATAAGAAACTCTTT. It yields the protein CALWEVPGGYKKLF.

There are a few counts of this clone. The chain carries TRGV2 and TRGJP2. The CDR3 has 12 amino acids. J gave up 8 bases and V 5 bases, and 5 bases lay outside the gene matches. From germline, CDR1 is EGSNGY and CDR2 YDSYNSKV. CDR3 DNA: TGTGCCACCTGGGGCGGAGATTGGATCAAGACGTTT. It specifies CATWGGDWIKTF.

This clone was detected a few times. This could be a read error, since a much larger clone is one nucleotide away. The rearrangement joins TRGV2 to TRGJ1 or TRGJ2. V lost 4 bases, J lost 4 bases, and 4 bases stayed unmatched. The germline CDR1 and CDR2 sequences are EGSNGY and YDSYNSKV. The CDR3 contains 12 residues. The CDR3 bases are TGTGCCACCTGGGAAGGGTATTATAAGAAACTCTTT. Its translation: CATWEGYYKKLF.

The chain has TRGV2 and TRGJP2. After removal of 0 bases from V and 2 bases from J, the junction contained 6 bases not matched to a gene. The CDR3 is made up of 16 amino acids. Germline-derived CDR1 and CDR2 are EGSNGY and YDSYNSKV. The DNA for the CDR3 is TGTGCCACCTGGGACGGGACCGAGAGTAGTGATTGGATCAAGACGTTT. Amino acid sequence: CATWDGTESSDWIKTF.